This TCR beta chain emerged from a study of OX40 agonist ivuxolimab in advanced cancers. Looking at the study overall: At 82.7% male, the cohort had a mean age of about 60 years, ranging from about 20 to 79.

General study findings and limits: Relatively little clonal expansion, among the lowest observed, appeared in partial responders at 0.1-3.0 mg/kg. Averaged across samples, CD8+ T cells carried more expanded clones than CD4+ did.

Sequencing was performed with immunoSEQ multiplex PCR; in TCRdb, only in-frame clones are kept and a portion is missing. Here the sample spans approximately 70,000 clones, around 89% being singletons. Turning to this clone: Its specificity is unknown.

The V gene lost 3 bases and the J gene lost 4 bases, with 13 bases spanning the gap. The CDR3 runs 16 residues. CDR1 MGHDK and CDR2 SYGVNS come from the germline V gene. The chain combines TRBV25-1 with TRBJ1-6; TRBD1 is a possible D gene (6 bases). Sequencing used CD4+ or CD8+ T cells sorted from blood, obtained in a trial of the OX40 agonist ivuxolimab. The sequence came from an adult with an advanced solid tumor such as melanoma, head and neck, liver or kidney cancer. This CDR3 reads CASSDPWGAYNSPLHF. The DNA for the CDR3 is TGTGCCAGCAGTGACCCTTGGGGGGCTTATAATTCACCCCTCCACTTT.